The 5 T cell receptor beta chains below come from one sample, sequenced in a study of OX40 agonist ivuxolimab in advanced cancers. The method was immunoSEQ multiplex PCR; TCRdb's version includes in-frame clones alone and lacks a portion of them. The sample includes tens of thousands of clones, around 90% of them seen just once. Material: CD4+ or CD8+ T cells sorted from blood, obtained in a trial of the OX40 agonist ivuxolimab. The origin of the receptors is an adult with an advanced solid tumor such as melanoma, head and neck, liver or kidney cancer.

The chain has TRBV19 and TRBJ2-3; TRBD1 agrees at 8 bases. CDR1 and CDR2 (germline): LNHDA, SQIVND (reference sequence). The ends lost 2 bases at V and 2 bases at J; junction bases unmatched: 3. The CDR3 runs to 15 residues. Here the CDR3 DNA reads TGTGCCAGTAGTATACAGGGGGCCGTCACAGATACGCAGTATTTT. This encodes CASSIQGAVTDTQYF.

The V call is TRBV6-4, the J call TRBJ2-3; D is perhaps TRBD2 (6 bases). This CDR3 has 19 amino acids. The V end lost 0 bases, the J end lost 1 base, and 20 bases lay between the germline ends. Germline lookup yields CDR1 MRHNA and CDR2 SNTAGT. The CDR3 protein is CASSDSLTWDSQGTDTQYF. Here the CDR3 DNA reads TGTGCCAGCAGTGACTCCCTGACCTGGGACTCACAAGGCACAGATACGCAGTATTTT.

CDR3 sequence reads: CASSFQPTGRRSPLHF. The CDR3 DNA sequence: TGTGCCAGCAGTTTCCAGCCGACAGGGAGACGCTCACCCCTCCACTTT. The J gene is TRBJ1-6, the V gene TRBV28, with TRBD1 matching over 7 bases. There are 16 residues in the CDR3. From germline, CDR1 is MDHEN and CDR2 SYDVKM. The V segment lost 3 bases and the J segment 10 bases; nucleotides outside the gene matches: 12.

The genes are TRBV19 and TRBJ1-5, with 10 bases that match TRBD1. After removal of 10 bases from V and 0 bases from J, the junction contained 15 bases not matched to a gene. The length of the CDR3 is 18 residues. Germline-derived CDR1 and CDR2 are LNHDA and SQIVND (reference sequence). In DNA, the CDR3 is TGTGCCATCAAGGTTGTCGGGACAGGGGTCGATAGCAATCAGCCCCAGCATTTT. Encoded protein: CAIKVVGTGVDSNQPQHF.

This clone was found a few times. The chain joins TRBV5-1 to TRBJ1-5, with D maybe TRBD1 (5 bases). CDR1 and CDR2 (germline): SGHRS, YFSETQ. Trimming took off 3 bases at V and 5 bases at J, with 15 bases between the two ends. The CDR3 has 15 amino acids. This CDR3 is CASSWDWGDDQPQHF. CDR3 nucleotide sequence: TGCGCCAGCAGCTGGGACTGGGGCGACGATCAGCCCCAGCATTTT.